A single sample is the source of the 30 T cell receptor beta chains below, sequenced in a study of T cell responses to AZD1222 COVID-19 vaccine. The data were produced by immunoSEQ multiplex PCR, yet TCRdb's version contains in-frame clones alone and is incomplete. The sample shows over 75,000 clones, under 95% of them seen only once. Sequences were derived from peripheral blood, sampled on day 0 of AZD1222 vaccination. The receptors were sampled from an adult in good health.

The chain has TRBV6-1 and TRBJ1-3; D not certain. CDR3 length: 15 amino acids. Looked up from germline, CDR1 is MNHNS and CDR2 is SASEGT. V was cut by 1 base and J by 6 bases, with 13 bases left in between. In nucleotides, the CDR3 is TGTGCCAGCAGTGAAGGTGGTGGGGTGGCAAACACCATATATTTT. Translation: CASSEGGGVANTIYF.

This chain uses TRBV28 with TRBJ1-5; D is possibly TRBD1 (5 bases). Germline CDR1 reads MDHEN; CDR2 reads SYDVKM. The V and J ends lost 7 bases and 1 base respectively, with 17 bases between them. CDR3 length equals 16 residues. The CDR3 loop is CASKTAGSKSNQPQHF. The CDR3 region has the DNA TGTGCCAGCAAGACAGCAGGGTCAAAAAGCAATCAGCCCCAGCATTTT.

The CDR3 is CASSLSPGGPSQYF. The CDR3 bases are TGTGCCAGCAGCTTATCCCCGGGGGGGCCTTCCCAGTACTTC. J is TRBJ2-5 and V is TRBV11-2; the match to TRBD2 covers 8 bases. J was trimmed by 9 bases and V by 2 bases; bases with no gene match: 8. Germline CDR1 is SGHAT and CDR2 is FQNNGV. The CDR3 spans 14 residues. Full variable domain (rest looked up from reference TRBV11-2 and TRBJ2-5): EAGVAQSPRYKIIEKRQSVAFWCNPISGHATLYWYQQILGQGPKLLIQFQNNGVVDDSQLPKDRFSAERLKGVDSTLKIQPAKLEDSAVYLCASSLSPGGPSQYFGPGTRLLVL.

The DNA of the CDR3 is TGTGCCAGCAGCTTGAGGCTAAGGAGAGACTCTGGAAACACCATATATTTT. Residues: CASSLRLRRDSGNTIYF. The chain recombines TRBV5-4 with TRBJ1-3; D ambiguous. Trimming removed 1 base from V and 0 bases from J, with 14 bases in between. Germline CDR1 SGHNT, CDR2 YYREEE (reference sequence). The CDR3 contains 17 residues.

There are a few counts of this clone. The chain is built from TRBV19 and TRBJ1-6; D perhaps matches TRBD1 (5 bases). Trimming removed 5 bases at V and 10 bases at J, with 12 bases between. This CDR3 is 13 amino acids long. The germline V gene encodes CDR1 LNHDA and CDR2 SQIVND (reference sequence). DNA of the CDR3: TGTGCCAGTAGTCGGGAGGGGCAATCACCCCTCCACTTT. This gives the protein CASSREGQSPLHF.

V usage is TRBV7-3 and J usage is TRBJ2-1; 7 nucleotides align to TRBD2. The ends lost 2 bases at V and 8 bases at J; junction bases unmatched: 9. Germline V lookup: CDR1 SGHTA, CDR2 FQGTGA. The length of the CDR3 is 15 residues. In DNA, the CDR3 is TGTGCCAGCAGCTTACGCGCGACTAGCCCATATGAGCAGTTCTTC. Encoded protein: CASSLRATSPYEQFF.

This sequence joins TRBV5-4 and TRBJ2-2, with 8 bases fitting TRBD2. The length of the CDR3 is 18 residues. V shed 3 bases, J shed 7 bases, and the junction held 17 bases outside the gene matches. The germline CDR1 and CDR2 sequences are SGHNT and YYREEE (reference sequence). CDR3 loop: CASSSEISGARLGGELFF. CDR3 bases: TGTGCCAGCAGCTCGGAAATTAGCGGGGCTCGTCTGGGCGGGGAGCTGTTTTTT.

The V gene is TRBV7-9, the J gene TRBJ1-5; D uncertain. The germline V gene has CDR1 SEHNR and CDR2 FQNEAQ (reference sequence). Trimming cost V 1 base and J 0 bases, with 13 bases left between them. The CDR3 runs 17 residues. The CDR3: CASSLEYGLYSNQPQHF. The CDR3 DNA reads TGTGCCAGCAGCTTAGAGTATGGCTTATATAGCAATCAGCCCCAGCATTTT.

Details on this clone: An end of the junction does not agree with germline; a read error may underlie this. J is TRBJ2-5 and V is TRBV7-7, with 9 bases identical to TRBD2. CDR3 length: 15 amino acids. CDR1 and CDR2 from the germline V gene are SSHAT and FNYEAQ (reference sequence). CDR3 sequence (DNA): TGTGCTAGCAGCTTAGGGGGACTAGCAGACGAGACCCAGTACTTC. Translated, it gives CASSLGGLADETQYF.

This chain connects TRBV6-2 or TRBV6-3 to TRBJ2-1; the D gene is possibly TRBD2 (5 bases). Germline assignment: CDR1 MNHEY and CDR2 SVGEGT. V lost 2 bases, J lost 3 bases, and 17 bases lay in between. CDR3 size: 17 residues. CDR3 amino acids: CASSYPLFGEGYNEQFF. The CDR3 DNA reads TGTGCCAGCAGTTACCCCCTGTTCGGAGAGGGCTACAATGAGCAGTTCTTC.

The chain uses TRBV6-5 and TRBJ1-2; 11 bases map to TRBD1. V lost 2 bases, J lost 6 bases, and 8 bases stayed unmatched. The germline V gene encodes CDR1 MNHEY and CDR2 SVGAGI. The CDR3 loop spans 16 amino acids. The CDR3 spells CASSYTDRGHENGYTF. The CDR3 nucleotides are TGTGCCAGCAGTTACACGGACAGGGGGCACGAGAATGGCTACACCTTC.

V is TRBV2 and J is TRBJ1-5; 7 positions agree with TRBD1. Unmatched junction bases numbered 10, after V lost 6 bases and J lost 2 bases. The CDR3 sequence is 16 residues long. Germline V gene data show CDR1 as SNHLY and CDR2 as FYNNEI. The CDR3 spells CASRAHRGAGNQPQHF. As DNA, the CDR3 is TGTGCCAGCAGGGCGCACAGGGGCGCCGGCAATCAGCCCCAGCATTTT.

J is TRBJ2-1 and V is TRBV19; TRBD2 might be the D (6 bases). This CDR3 has 15 residues. Germline V lookup: CDR1 LNHDA, CDR2 SQIVND (reference sequence). Trimming took 6 bases from V and 7 from J, leaving 19 bases between them. The CDR3 DNA reads TGTGCCAGTAGCACAGAGGGCCTGGAGGGGAATGAGCAGTTCTTC. It translates to CASSTEGLEGNEQFF.

The chain has TRBV6-2 or TRBV6-3 and TRBJ1-5; no reliable D call. The CDR3 has 14 amino acids. The V gene's germline CDR1 is MNHEY and CDR2 SVGEGT. Trimming took 4 bases from V and 2 from J, leaving 9 bases between them. The CDR3 spells CASSLESGNQPQHF. In DNA form, the CDR3 reads TGTGCCAGCAGTTTGGAGAGCGGCAATCAGCCCCAGCATTTT.

The chain couples TRBV28 to TRBJ2-1; 11 positions agree with TRBD2. The trim removed 5 bases at V and 7 bases at J, leaving 10 bases unmatched. The CDR3 contains 16 residues. Germline CDR1 reads MDHEN; CDR2 reads SYDVKM. CDR3 protein: CASSPRTSGSLNEQFF. The CDR3 nucleotides are TGTGCCAGCAGTCCTCGGACTAGCGGGTCTTTAAATGAGCAGTTCTTC.

The gene calls are TRBV13 and TRBJ2-7; 14 nucleotides match TRBD2. Germline loops: CDR1 PRHDT, CDR2 FYEKMQ (reference sequence). V was pared by 6 bases and J by 6 bases, with 7 bases of the junction left unmatched. The CDR3 contains 15 residues. Here the CDR3 reads CASRPGLAGGLEQYF. The CDR3 nucleotides are TGTGCCAGCAGACCCGGACTAGCGGGAGGCCTCGAGCAGTACTTC. Variable domain in full (rest from reference TRBV13 and TRBJ2-7): AAGVIQSPRHLIKEKRETATLKCYPIPRHDTVYWYQQGPGQDPQFLISFYEKMQSDKGSIPDRFSAQQFSDYHSELNMSSLELGDSALYFCASRPGLAGGLEQYFGPGTRLTVT.

V gene TRBV6-7 combines with J gene TRBJ2-7; D is ambiguous. TRBV6-7 counts as an open reading frame of uncertain function. This CDR3 is 16 amino acids long. V lost 1 base to trimming and J lost 11 bases, with 24 bases between them. Written as DNA, the CDR3 is TGTGCCAGCAGTTACTTTCTTCGGTCCTTTTCCGGCAGTGAGTACTTC. This translates into CASSYFLRSFSGSEYF.

The chain couples TRBV6-5 to TRBJ2-7; 7 bases map to TRBD1. From germline, CDR1 is MNHEY and CDR2 SVGAGI. V lost 4 bases and J lost 6; bases outside the gene matches: 9. This CDR3 region has 14 residues. CDR3 DNA sequence: TGTGCCAGCAGTTCGACAGGGTTAACCGCCGAGCAGTACTTC. Translating it yields CASSSTGLTAEQYF.

This chain joins TRBV27 and TRBJ2-1; D tentatively reads TRBD1 or TRBD2 (5 bases each). The CDR3 contains 14 residues. Germline loops: CDR1 MNHEY, CDR2 SMNVEV (reference sequence). Trimming left V 6 bases short and J 4 bases short, with 13 bases between. CDR3 protein: CASRGRQSYNEQFF. As DNA, the CDR3 is TGTGCCAGCAGGGGGAGACAGTCGTACAATGAGCAGTTCTTC.

With respect to this clone: The junction differs from germline at one of its ends, possibly a read error. The chain links TRBV18 to TRBJ1-1; a possible D gene is TRBD1 (6 bases). CDR1 is KGHSH, CDR2 LQKENI, per germline. CDR3 length equals 14 residues. The CDR3 loop reads CASSPQGWGTEAFF. The CDR3 region has the DNA TGTGCCAGCTCCCCACAGGGTTGGGGCACTGAAGCTTTCTTT.

V is TRBV5-4 and J is TRBJ2-1, with D hard to call. Trimming removed 0 bases from V and 8 bases from J, with 18 bases in between. The CDR3 has 16 residues. Germline-derived CDR1 and CDR2 are SGHNT and YYREEE (reference sequence). The CDR3 is CASSLAPGLDTYEQFF. The CDR3 coding sequence is TGTGCCAGCAGCTTGGCGCCAGGCCTGGATACCTATGAGCAGTTCTTC.

The chain is built from TRBV12-3 or TRBV12-4 and TRBJ1-5, with D unresolved. V shed 7 bases and J shed 0 bases, with 7 bases lying between them. The length of the CDR3 is 13 residues. The CDR3, as DNA: TGTGCCAGCACCCCGGATAGCAATCAGCCCCAGCATTTT. It specifies CASTPDSNQPQHF.

V and J are TRBV5-1 and TRBJ2-5, with D perhaps assigned TRBD1 or TRBD2 (6 bases each). The germline V gene encodes CDR1 SGHRS and CDR2 YFSETQ. This CDR3 has 14 amino acids. Trimming took 0 bases from V and 4 from J, leaving 10 bases between them. The CDR3 DNA is TGCGCCAGCAGCTTGGGACTAGGGGGAGAGACCCAGTACTTC. Amino acid sequence: CASSLGLGGETQYF.

CDR3 region: CASSVLQPTGELFF. The CDR3 DNA follows: TGTGCCAGCAGCGTACTACAGCCCACCGGGGAGCTGTTTTTT. This chain uses TRBV9 with TRBJ2-2; D remains unclear. Germline CDR1 reads SGDLS; CDR2 reads YYNGEE. The CDR3 is 14 residues long. V was shortened by 1 base and J by 4 bases, with 8 bases between the two germline ends.

This clone was seen a few times. The chain joins TRBV28 to TRBJ2-1; D unresolved. Germline loops: CDR1 MDHEN, CDR2 SYDVKM. Deletions cut 2 bases from V and 3 bases from J, with 2 bases between. The CDR3 is made up of 12 amino acids. The CDR3 here is CASSLNYNEQFF. In DNA form, the CDR3 reads TGTGCCAGCAGTTTAAACTACAATGAGCAGTTCTTC.

The chain combines TRBV2 with TRBJ1-1; D gene unclear. CDR1 and CDR2 from the germline V gene are SNHLY and FYNNEI. The V and J ends lost 4 bases and 1 base respectively, with 10 bases between them. This CDR3 contains 14 residues. CDR3 DNA sequence: TGTGCCAGCAGTGTAGGTCAGGCGAACACTGAAGCTTTCTTT. Protein product: CASSVGQANTEAFF.

The DNA of the CDR3 is TGTGCCAGCACCCCTTCCCGGGCGGGGAGCACAGATACGCAGTATTTT. It yields the protein CASTPSRAGSTDTQYF. The rearrangement links TRBV11-2 to TRBJ2-3, with D perhaps matching TRBD2 (6 bases). V shed 7 bases and J shed 0 bases, with 17 bases lying between them. Germline loops: CDR1 SGHAT, CDR2 FQNNGV. The CDR3 loop spans 16 amino acids.

The chain has TRBV6-6 and TRBJ2-1; unclear D gene. Trimming left V 7 bases short and J 5 bases short, with 18 bases between. The CDR3 length is 15 residues. Looked up from germline, CDR1 is MNHNY and CDR2 is SVGAGI (reference sequence). CDR3 sequence: CASMVLLFGNNEQFF. The CDR3 nucleotides read TGTGCCAGCATGGTGTTGCTTTTTGGCAACAATGAGCAGTTCTTC.

The genes are TRBV4-1 and TRBJ1-2; a weak D match, TRBD1 (6 bases). V was cut by 9 bases and J by 1 base, with 24 bases left in between. CDR3 size: 17 residues. Per the germline V gene, CDR1 is MGHRA and CDR2 is YSYEKL. CDR3 bases: TGCGCCAGTCAAGGGGAGGACAGAGGAACTTATAACTATGGCTACACCTTC. It yields the protein CASQGEDRGTYNYGYTF.

The V and J genes are TRBV11-3 and TRBJ2-7; the D call may be TRBD1 or TRBD2 (5 bases each). V lost 0 bases and J lost 8, with 8 bases in between. In germline, CDR1 is SGHNT, CDR2 YENEEA. The CDR3 length is 12 residues. The DNA for the CDR3 is TGTGCCAGCAGCTTAGATGGGGGAAAGCAGTACTTC. Its protein product is CASSLDGGKQYF.